The next 31 T cell receptor beta chains were all read from a single sample in a study of T cells in tuberculosis. Assay: immunoSEQ multiplex PCR; the TCRdb copy retains only in-frame clones and omits some. The sample lists about 49,000 clones, about 95% occurring once. Time point given: new active TB diagnosis, blood taken before or within 7 days of starting treatment. The sample was PBMCs, taken at tuberculosis diagnosis. The receptors shown here come from an adult with tuberculosis.

This clone was found once. V gene TRBV6-1 combines with J gene TRBJ2-1; 9 bases align to TRBD1. Per the germline V gene, CDR1 is MNHNS and CDR2 is SASEGT. After removal of 6 bases from V and 9 bases from J, the junction contained 6 bases not matched to a gene. This CDR3 has 13 residues. The CDR3, as DNA: TGTGCCAGCAGCCCGGGACAGGGCACTGAGCAGTTCTTC. It translates to CASSPGQGTEQFF.

The chain couples TRBV7-6 to TRBJ2-2; 7 nucleotides line up with TRBD2. There are 16 residues in the CDR3. The germline V gene has CDR1 SGHVS and CDR2 FNYEAQ. After removal of 2 bases from V and 7 bases from J, the junction contained 10 bases not matched to a gene. The CDR3 DNA reads as TGTGCCAGCAGCTTAAGGGGCGGGACTATTGGCGGGGAGCTGTTTTTT. It specifies CASSLRGGTIGGELFF.

The gene calls are TRBV2 and TRBJ1-5, with 9 bases aligning to TRBD1. The V and J ends lost 4 bases and 9 bases, in that order; junction bases with no gene match: 7. Germline V gives CDR1 SNHLY, CDR2 FYNNEI. This CDR3 has 14 residues. CDR3 sequence: CASSGDRVEGPQHF. The CDR3 region has the DNA TGTGCCAGCAGTGGGGACAGGGTTGAAGGGCCCCAGCATTTT.

The rearrangement joins TRBV6-6 to TRBJ1-1, with D unresolved. The CDR3 extends over 11 amino acids. From germline, CDR1 is MNHNY and CDR2 SVGAGI (reference sequence). Trimming left V 4 bases short and J 3 bases short, with 3 bases between. Written as DNA, the CDR3 is TGTGCCAGCAGTTCGTACACTGAAGCTTTCTTT. This sequence encodes CASSSYTEAFF.

The chain carries TRBV4-3 and TRBJ2-3; 10 nucleotides agree with TRBD2. V lost 1 base and J lost 4; bases outside the gene matches: 5. The CDR3 has 16 residues. Germline CDR1 is LGHNA and CDR2 is YSLEER. The CDR3 bases are TGCGCCAGCAGCCAAGGGGCTAGCGGGAGTGCAGATACGCAGTATTTT. This translates into CASSQGASGSADTQYF.

The chain carries TRBV18 and TRBJ1-6; a possible D gene is TRBD1 (5 bases). Trimming cost V 6 bases and J 6 bases, with 15 bases left between them. Germline loops: CDR1 KGHSH, CDR2 LQKENI. This CDR3 has 15 residues. The chain's CDR3 is CASSPQQGGNSPLHF. In nucleotides, the CDR3 is TGTGCCAGCTCCCCTCAGCAGGGCGGTAATTCACCCCTCCACTTT.

The J gene is TRBJ1-3, the V gene TRBV27; no firm D call. This CDR3 spans 16 amino acids. Trimming removed 0 bases at V and 4 bases at J, with 13 bases between. The germline V gene encodes CDR1 MNHEY and CDR2 SMNVEV (reference sequence). CDR3 sequence reads: CASSLSPPGIGNTIYF. The CDR3 region has the DNA TGTGCCAGCAGTTTATCCCCTCCGGGGATAGGAAACACCATATATTTT.

The chain links TRBV6-6 to TRBJ1-2; the match to TRBD1 covers 7 bases. With V trimmed by 0 bases and J by 8 bases, 6 bases remained unmatched. This CDR3 spans 14 amino acids. Germline loops: CDR1 MNHNY, CDR2 SVGAGI (reference sequence). The CDR3 region has the DNA TGTGCCAGCAGTTACTCAAGGACAGGCTCGGGCTACACCTTC. It is translated as CASSYSRTGSGYTF.

This chain links TRBV7-9 with TRBJ1-3; the D is unclear. The germline CDR1 and CDR2 sequences are SEHNR and FQNEAQ (reference sequence). V was pared by 1 base and J by 1 base, with 8 bases between. The CDR3 has 15 amino acids. CDR3 amino acids: CASSLDGRSGNTIYF. DNA for the CDR3: TGTGCCAGCAGCTTAGATGGCAGATCTGGAAACACCATATATTTT.

The rearrangement joins TRBV6-5 to TRBJ1-2; no reliable D call. CDR1 and CDR2 from the germline V gene are MNHEY and SVGAGI. Deletions cut 4 bases from V and 6 bases from J, with 15 bases between. The CDR3 length is 14 residues. The CDR3 here is CASSSLGRGDGYTF. In nucleotides, the CDR3 is TGTGCCAGCAGTTCTCTGGGTCGCGGGGATGGCTACACCTTC.

This clone was recorded once. The rearrangement joins TRBV4-2 to TRBJ2-1, with 8 bases lining up with TRBD2. The CDR3 has 20 residues. Germline lookup yields CDR1 LGHNA and CDR2 YNFKEQ. Losses at the gene ends were 0 bases for V and 0 bases for J; bases not matched to a gene: 13. The CDR3 reads CASSQERGSGAASSYNEQFF. The DNA of the CDR3 is TGTGCCAGCAGCCAAGAAAGGGGTAGCGGGGCTGCGAGCTCCTACAATGAGCAGTTCTTC.

The chain joins TRBV5-4 to TRBJ2-1; D call uncertain. Germline V gene lookup returns CDR1 SGHNT and CDR2 YYREEE (reference sequence). V shed 5 bases and J shed 5 bases, with 14 bases lying between them. The CDR3 consists of 14 residues. The CDR3 DNA reads TGTGCCAGCAGAAGTGGCCCCAGCGACAATGAGCAGTTCTTC. Its translation is CASRSGPSDNEQFF.

The chain joins TRBV6-5 to TRBJ2-2; TRBD2 might be the D (6 bases). Germline CDR1 and CDR2: MNHEY and SVGAGI. This CDR3 spans 15 amino acids. The V gene lost 10 bases and the J gene lost 6 bases, with 21 bases spanning the gap. The CDR3 sequence is CAIRRGSPTSGELFF. CDR3 sequence (DNA): TGTGCCATCCGCCGGGGGTCACCTACCTCCGGGGAGCTGTTTTTT.

The V and J genes are TRBV19 and TRBJ1-3; D ambiguous. Germline assignment: CDR1 LNHDA and CDR2 SQIVND (reference sequence). The CDR3 consists of 15 residues. V lost 4 bases and J lost 0, with 10 bases in between. DNA of the CDR3: TGTGCCAGTAGTACACACAGCATCTCTGGAAACACCATATATTTT. Protein sequence: CASSTHSISGNTIYF.

This chain connects TRBV15 to TRBJ2-5; the D gene is possibly TRBD1 (5 bases). The CDR3 covers 13 residues. CDR1 is LNHNV, CDR2 YYDKDF, per germline (reference sequence). The V gene lost 0 bases and the J gene lost 4 bases, with 6 bases spanning the gap. The CDR3 sequence is CATSRDQGETQYF. Here the CDR3 DNA reads TGTGCCACCAGCAGAGATCAGGGAGAGACCCAGTACTTC.

The chain recombines TRBV2 with TRBJ1-1; 10 positions match TRBD1. Unmatched junction bases numbered 7, after V lost 4 bases and J lost 8 bases. This CDR3 is 14 amino acids long. CDR1 and CDR2 from the germline V gene are SNHLY and FYNNEI. The CDR3 DNA sequence: TGTGCCAGCAGTGCCGGGACAGGGGAAGGGGAAGCTTTCTTT. Its protein is CASSAGTGEGEAFF.

This chain connects TRBV30 to TRBJ1-2, with D perhaps matching TRBD1 (6 bases). Deletions cut 2 bases from V and 3 bases from J, with 16 bases between. The length of the CDR3 is 15 residues. Germline V gene data show CDR1 as GTSNPN and CDR2 as SVGIG (reference sequence). CDR3 loop: CAWSPSDRIDYGYTF. DNA of the CDR3: TGTGCCTGGAGTCCATCCGACAGGATTGACTATGGCTACACCTTC.

The V gene is TRBV4-1, the J gene TRBJ2-3; 10 bases are a match to TRBD2. This CDR3 contains 16 residues. The junction had 7 bases not matched to a gene; V was cut back by 0 bases and J by 7 bases. Germline values: CDR1 MGHRA, CDR2 YSYEKL. CDR3 in DNA: TGCGCCAGCAGCCAAGATGGGCTAGCGGGAGCTCATACGCAGTATTTT. Amino acid sequence: CASSQDGLAGAHTQYF.

The V and J genes are TRBV7-6 and TRBJ2-7, with D possibly matching TRBD2 (6 bases). CDR3 length equals 18 residues. Germline lookup yields CDR1 SGHVS and CDR2 FNYEAQ. V gave up 1 base and J gave up 2 bases, with 21 bases separating them. CDR3 in amino acids: CASSLVRGTQSPTYEQYF. In DNA, the CDR3 is TGTGCCAGCAGCTTAGTGCGAGGGACTCAATCCCCTACCTACGAGCAGTACTTC.

The chain is built from TRBV27 and TRBJ2-5, with TRBD1 identical over 9 bases. From germline, CDR1 is MNHEY and CDR2 SMNVEV (reference sequence). Trimming at V came to 5 bases and at J to 6 bases, leaving 13 bases not matched to a gene. This CDR3 region has 16 residues. CDR3 sequence (DNA): TGTGCCAGCAGTATCGGACAGGGGACACGGCTTAAGACCCAGTACTTC. It encodes CASSIGQGTRLKTQYF.

The V gene is TRBV19, the J gene TRBJ1-3; D gene uncertain. The ends were cut back, 9 bases at V and 0 bases at J, with 12 bases in the middle. Germline V lookup: CDR1 LNHDA, CDR2 SQIVND (reference sequence). CDR3 size: 14 residues. CDR3 protein: CASTKTSSGNTIYF. The CDR3 nucleotides are TGTGCCAGCACCAAGACAAGCTCTGGAAACACCATATATTTT.

V and J are TRBV7-9 and TRBJ2-1; weak D call: TRBD2 (5 bases). Trimming stripped 0 bases from V and 4 bases from J, with 10 bases between. The V gene's germline CDR1 is SEHNR and CDR2 FQNEAQ (reference sequence). This CDR3 is 15 amino acids long. The CDR3 sequence is CASSLAGSAYNEQFF. The CDR3 DNA reads as TGTGCCAGCAGCTTAGCGGGTAGCGCATACAATGAGCAGTTCTTC.

The chain recombines TRBV7-3 with TRBJ2-1; 9 bases map to TRBD1. CDR3 length: 14 residues. In germline, CDR1 is SGHTA, CDR2 FQGTGA. J was trimmed by 9 bases and V by 5 bases; bases with no gene match: 8. The CDR3 loop is CASSAAGQGGEQFF. The CDR3 DNA follows: TGTGCCAGCAGCGCCGCGGGACAGGGCGGTGAGCAGTTCTTC. The full variable domain, its missing parts supplied by reference TRBV7-3 and TRBJ2-1, is GAGVSQTPSNKVTEKGKYVELRCDPISGHTALYWYRQSLGQGPEFLIYFQGTGAADDSGLPNDRFFAVRPEGSVSTLKIQRTERGDSAVYLCASSAAGQGGEQFFGPGTRLTVL.

The V call is TRBV21-1, the J call TRBJ2-7; TRBD1 was called by the table and not checked on the DNA. TRBV21-1 is a known pseudogene. This CDR3 region has 15 residues. CDR3 residues: CASSKYGGQIYEQYF. The CDR3, as DNA: TGTGCCAGCAGCAAATACGGGGGACAGATCTACGAGCAGTACTTC.

This sequence joins TRBV6-1 and TRBJ1-1; maybe TRBD1 (5 bases). V lost 3 bases and J 7 bases, leaving 24 bases between the germline ends. This CDR3 is built from 17 residues. Germline V gene sequence: CDR1 MNHNS, CDR2 SASEGT. CDR3 sequence (DNA): TGTGCCAGCAGTGATTGGGTTAGGACACCTTTTCGGAATGAAGCTTTCTTT. Translation: CASSDWVRTPFRNEAFF.

The chain couples TRBV30 to TRBJ2-7, with TRBD1 matching over 9 bases. V shed 1 base and J 0 bases; nucleotides not matched to a gene: 4. The CDR3 runs 15 residues. CDR1 is GTSNPN, CDR2 SVGIG, per germline (reference sequence). The CDR3 loop is CAWSAGTGSSYEQYF. In nucleotides, the CDR3 is TGTGCCTGGAGTGCCGGGACAGGGAGCTCCTACGAGCAGTACTTC.

The rearrangement uses TRBV10-3 and TRBJ2-1; 10 nucleotides align to TRBD1. This CDR3 is built from 16 residues. V gave up 6 bases and J gave up 7 bases; unmatched junction bases: 12. Per germline, CDR1 ENHRY and CDR2 SYGVKD. The DNA for the CDR3 is TGTGCCATCAGCCGTACCGGGGGACAGGGGATTAATGAGCAGTTCTTC. Translation gives CAISRTGGQGINEQFF.

V usage is TRBV5-1 and J usage is TRBJ1-1, with unresolved D. The CDR3 runs to 12 residues. Trimming pared 7 bases from V and 4 bases from J, leaving 11 bases between. From germline, CDR1 is SGHRS and CDR2 YFSETQ. CDR3 amino acids: CASGREGTEAFF. The CDR3 DNA reads as TGCGCCAGCGGGAGGGAGGGCACTGAAGCTTTCTTT. Full variable domain (remainder filled in from reference TRBV5-1 and TRBJ1-1): KAGVTQTPRYLIKTRGQQVTLSCSPISGHRSVSWYQQTPGQGLQFLFEYFSETQRNKGNFPGRFSGRQFSNSRSEMNVSTLELGDSALYLCASGREGTEAFFGQGTRLTVV.

This clone was recorded once. The chain combines TRBV5-1 with TRBJ2-7; D gene ambiguous. Trimming stripped 0 bases from V and 1 base from J, with 11 bases between. Per germline, CDR1 SGHRS and CDR2 YFSETQ. The CDR3 runs 15 residues. The CDR3 bases are TGCGCCAGCAGCTTGGAGCGCCCACGGTCCTACGAGCAGTACTTC. The encoded protein is CASSLERPRSYEQYF.

V and J are TRBV7-9 and TRBJ2-1; TRBD2 aligns across 8 bases. V lost 5 bases and J lost 6; bases outside the gene matches: 12. The germline V gene encodes CDR1 SEHNR and CDR2 FQNEAQ (reference sequence). CDR3 length: 16 residues. The CDR3 sequence is CASSPLGTGGGNEQFF. Here the CDR3 DNA reads TGTGCCAGCAGCCCCCTCGGGACGGGAGGGGGCAATGAGCAGTTCTTC. The entire variable domain, with the rest obtained from reference TRBV7-9 and TRBJ2-1, is as follows: DTGVSQNPRHKITKRGQNVTFRCDPISEHNRLYWYRQTLGQGPEFLTYFQNEAQLEKSRLLSDRFSAERPKGSFSTLEIQRTEQGDSAMYLCASSPLGTGGGNEQFFGPGTRLTVL.

This clone was seen only once. The V gene is TRBV2, the J gene TRBJ1-1; no firm D call. Looked up from germline, CDR1 is SNHLY and CDR2 is FYNNEI. CDR3 length: 13 residues. V lost 7 bases and J lost 1, with 10 bases in between. CDR3 protein: CASTRYRNTEAFF. The CDR3 nucleotides read TGTGCCAGCACTCGATACAGGAACACTGAAGCTTTCTTT.